The 8 T cell receptor beta chains given below trace back to one sample, sequenced in a study of OX40 agonist ivuxolimab in advanced cancers. Preparation of the library involved the immunoSEQ multiplex PCR assay. The source is immuneACCESS, and TCRdb retained only in-frame sequences with V and J called. Part of the clones is not carried over; for the studies checked, unresolved V genes explain less than half of this, and the remainder is unexplained. The sample table lists fewer than 100,000 clones, 84% of them with a count of one. 0.44% of the sample lies in the top ten. The sequenced sample was CD4+ or CD8+ T cells sorted from blood, obtained in a trial of the OX40 agonist ivuxolimab. The receptors stem from an adult with an advanced solid tumor such as melanoma, head and neck, liver or kidney cancer.

This chain links TRBV6-4 with TRBJ1-5, with unresolved D. Germline CDR1 MRHNA, CDR2 SNTAGT. V was clipped by 1 base and J by 5 bases, with 15 bases between them. CDR3 length: 16 amino acids. Here the CDR3 DNA reads TGTGCCAGCAGTGACTTCTCTAGGGCTGACGATCAGCCCCAGCATTTT. Translation: CASSDFSRADDQPQHF.

This clone has just a few counts. This CDR3 is CASSLGATGTYEQYF. The CDR3 DNA is TGCGCCAGCAGCTTGGGGGCTACAGGGACCTACGAGCAGTACTTC. The chain combines TRBV5-1 with TRBJ2-7; D is perhaps TRBD1 (6 bases). This CDR3 spans 15 amino acids. Germline lookup yields CDR1 SGHRS and CDR2 YFSETQ. V lost 0 bases, J lost 2 bases, and 12 bases lay in between.

This chain uses TRBV2 with TRBJ1-2; 8 nucleotides line up with TRBD1. V lost 6 bases to trimming and J lost 5 bases; unmatched junction nucleotides: 8. This CDR3 comprises 14 residues. Per the germline V gene, CDR1 is SNHLY and CDR2 is FYNNEI. This chain's CDR3 is CASRKGQARYGYTF. The DNA for the CDR3 is TGTGCCAGCAGGAAGGGACAGGCCCGATATGGCTACACCTTC.

The V call is TRBV19, the J call TRBJ2-2; no definite D call. This CDR3 has 15 residues. The germline gives CDR1 LNHDA, CDR2 SQIVND (reference sequence). V shed 5 bases and J shed 1 base, with 11 bases lying between them. The CDR3: CASSFRTGNTGELFF. The CDR3 coding sequence is TGTGCCAGTAGTTTCAGGACGGGGAACACCGGGGAGCTGTTTTTT.

V is TRBV7-2 and J is TRBJ1-1; unclear D gene. Trimming left V 2 bases short and J 8 bases short, with 9 bases between. This CDR3 contains 12 residues. Germline V lookup: CDR1 SGHTA, CDR2 FQGNSA. Written as DNA, the CDR3 is TGTGCCAGCAGCTTACTCGGAGGAGAAGCTTTCTTT. Its protein product is CASSLLGGEAFF.

This chain uses TRBV18 with TRBJ2-1; D is ambiguous. The CDR3 runs to 12 residues. Germline lookup yields CDR1 KGHSH and CDR2 LQKENI. V was cut by 3 bases and J by 8 bases, with 8 bases left in between. For the CDR3, the DNA is TGTGCCAGCTCACCCTTGGACGATGAGCAGTTCTTC. It is translated as CASSPLDDEQFF. The entire variable domain, with the rest obtained from reference TRBV18 and TRBJ2-1, is as follows: NAGVMQNPRHLVRRRGQEARLRCSPMKGHSHVYWYRQLPEEGLKFMVYLQKENIIDESGMPKERFSAEFPKEGPSILRIQQVVRGDSAAYFCASSPLDDEQFFGPGTRLTVL.

The V gene is TRBV5-6, the J gene TRBJ1-2; a weak D match, TRBD1 (5 bases). Trimming took 3 bases from V and 4 from J, leaving 16 bases between them. The CDR3 consists of 15 residues. Germline V gene sequence: CDR1 SGHDT, CDR2 YYEEEE. The CDR3 protein is CASSSAGGNSYGYTF. The CDR3 DNA follows: TGTGCCAGCAGCTCCGCCGGGGGAAACAGCTATGGCTACACCTTC. Full variable domain (rest looked up from reference TRBV5-6 and TRBJ1-2): DAGVTQSPTHLIKTRGQQVTLRCSPKSGHDTVSWYQQALGQGPQFIFQYYEEEERQRGNFPDRFSGHQFPNYSSELNVNALLLGDSALYLCASSSAGGNSYGYTFGSGTRLTVV.

The J gene is TRBJ2-7, the V gene TRBV28, with D maybe TRBD1 (6 bases). V lost 2 bases and J 6 bases, leaving 11 bases between the germline ends. CDR1 is MDHEN, CDR2 SYDVKM, per germline. This CDR3 is 13 amino acids long. CDR3 nucleotide sequence: TGTGCCAGCAGTTTACCAGGGACACGCGAGCAGTACGTC. Its translation is CASSLPGTREQYV.